What follows are 30 T cell receptor beta chains derived from one specimen sequenced in a study of cytomegalovirus exposure and HLA in healthy donors. 60 Vbeta and 13 Jbeta primers were used in PCR. TCRdb keeps only in-frame clones here, not all; method: immunoSEQ multiplex PCR. This listing includes about 78,000 clones. Sequences were obtained from PBMCs. These receptors were collected from a female donor in good health and CMV-seropositive.

The CDR3 coding sequence is TGTGCCAGCAGTTTGGACAGGCCGTCTAACTATGGCTACACCTTC. Its translation: CASSLDRPSNYGYTF. J is TRBJ1-2 and V is TRBV28, with TRBD1 identical over 7 bases. Looked up from germline, CDR1 is MDHEN and CDR2 is SYDVKM. This CDR3 spans 15 amino acids. J was trimmed by 0 bases and V by 3 bases; bases with no gene match: 4.

This chain connects TRBV27 to TRBJ2-7, with TRBD1 identical over 10 bases. The length of the CDR3 is 15 residues. V gave up 5 bases and J gave up 4 bases; unmatched junction bases: 8. Per germline, CDR1 MNHEY and CDR2 SMNVEV (reference sequence). The CDR3 protein is CASSERTGGIYEQYF. In DNA form, the CDR3 reads TGTGCCAGCAGTGAAAGGACAGGGGGTATTTACGAGCAGTACTTC.

For the CDR3, the DNA is TGTGCCAGCAGCGAAAGACAGGGGAATTCCAATGAGCAGTTCTTC. Its translation: CASSERQGNSNEQFF. This rearrangement joins TRBV7-2 to TRBJ2-1; 8 bases map to TRBD1. The CDR3 loop spans 15 amino acids. Germline CDR1 is SGHTA and CDR2 is FQGNSA. The trim removed 5 bases at V and 6 bases at J, leaving 9 bases unmatched.

The chain is built from TRBV10-2 and TRBJ2-3, with 10 bases fitting TRBD2. J gave up 3 bases and V 8 bases, and 5 bases lay outside the gene matches. Germline-derived CDR1 and CDR2 are WSHSY and SAAADI. CDR3 length: 14 residues. CDR3 nucleotides: TGCGCCAGCGTAGAGCGGGGGGGAACAGATACGCAGTATTTT. It yields the protein CASVERGGTDTQYF.

Concerning this clone itself: This specimen includes other DNA sequences encoding the same CDR3. The chain couples TRBV7-2 to TRBJ2-5, with D perhaps matching TRBD2 (5 bases). Germline V gene data show CDR1 as SGHTA and CDR2 as FQGNSA. V was pared by 2 bases and J by 5 bases, with 12 bases between. The CDR3 extends over 14 amino acids. CDR3 in amino acids: CASSLSGRGETQYF. Here the CDR3 DNA reads TGTGCCAGCAGCTTAAGTGGGCGCGGGGAGACCCAGTACTTC.

The V and J genes are TRBV11-2 and TRBJ2-1; 8 positions match TRBD2. The CDR3 has 16 amino acids. Trimming cost V 1 base and J 7 bases; bases outside gene matches: 9. Germline CDR1 SGHAT, CDR2 FQNNGV. In nucleotides, the CDR3 is TGTGCCAGCAGCTTAGGAGCGGGAGAGGTCCGGAATGAGCAGTTCTTC. This translates into CASSLGAGEVRNEQFF.

This chain uses TRBV19 with TRBJ2-5; D is possibly TRBD1 (5 bases). Per germline, CDR1 LNHDA and CDR2 SQIVND (reference sequence). The CDR3 spans 15 residues. V was shortened by 6 bases and J by 2 bases, with 16 bases between the two germline ends. CDR3 DNA sequence: TGTGCCAGTAGCTTAACACGGACAAGACAAGAGACCCAGTACTTC. Amino acid sequence: CASSLTRTRQETQYF.

The genes are TRBV5-1 and TRBJ2-7; 9 nucleotides align to TRBD1. The CDR3 loop spans 14 amino acids. V lost 0 bases, J lost 5 bases, and 3 bases stayed unmatched. From germline, CDR1 is SGHRS and CDR2 YFSETQ. CDR3 sequence: CASSLEGQGHEQYF. CDR3 nucleotide sequence: TGCGCCAGCAGCTTGGAGGGACAGGGCCACGAGCAGTACTTC.

The chain carries TRBV7-8 and TRBJ1-6; 7 bases agree with TRBD1. The CDR3 is 14 amino acids. Germline values: CDR1 SGHVS, CDR2 FQNEAQ. V lost 3 bases to trimming and J lost 8 bases; unmatched junction nucleotides: 4. CDR3 region: CASSLGQLYSPLHF. The DNA for the CDR3 is TGTGCCAGCAGCTTGGGACAGCTCTATTCACCCCTCCACTTT.

The CDR3 reads CASSEGQEREQFF. The CDR3 DNA follows: TGTGCCAGCAGTGAAGGACAGGAGCGTGAGCAGTTCTTC. The chain uses TRBV25-1 and TRBJ2-1, with 7 bases aligning to TRBD1. J gave up 9 bases and V 2 bases, and 4 bases lay outside the gene matches. Germline CDR1 and CDR2: MGHDK and SYGVNS. The length of the CDR3 is 13 residues.

The chain joins TRBV11-1 to TRBJ1-2; the match to TRBD1 covers 7 bases. Looked up from germline, CDR1 is SGHAT and CDR2 is FQDESV (reference sequence). The length of the CDR3 is 15 residues. J was trimmed by 7 bases and V by 4 bases; bases with no gene match: 12. The CDR3 spells CASSSITGVNAGYTF. The CDR3 region has the DNA TGTGCCAGCAGCTCAATAACAGGGGTCAACGCTGGCTACACCTTC.

This sequence joins TRBV10-3 and TRBJ1-5; TRBD1 is a possible D gene (6 bases). V lost 2 bases to trimming and J lost 9 bases, with 11 bases between them. The CDR3 spans 13 residues. The germline V gene encodes CDR1 ENHRY and CDR2 SYGVKD. Here the CDR3 reads CAISERGLGPQHF. Here the CDR3 DNA reads TGTGCCATCAGTGAGAGGGGGTTAGGGCCCCAGCATTTT.

The rearrangement links TRBV9 to TRBJ1-2; the D gene is possibly TRBD1 (6 bases). Germline CDR1 is SGDLS and CDR2 is YYNGEE. With 0 bases removed from V and 1 base from J, the gap between germline ends came to 16 bases. CDR3 length equals 17 residues. CDR3 sequence: CASSVEPWTDSNYGYTF. Written as DNA, the CDR3 is TGTGCCAGCAGCGTAGAACCTTGGACAGATAGTAACTATGGCTACACCTTC. The variable domain in full, with the rest retrieved from reference TRBV9 and TRBJ1-2, is DSGVTQTPKHLITATGQRVTLRCSPRSGDLSVYWYQQSLDQGLQFLIQYYNGEERAKGNILERFSAQQFPDLHSELNLSSLELGDSALYFCASSVEPWTDSNYGYTFGSGTRLTVV.

V and J are TRBV28 and TRBJ2-1; TRBD2 might be the D (5 bases). The CDR3 length is 15 residues. Germline V CDR1 and CDR2: MDHEN, SYDVKM. Trimming removed 1 base from V and 7 bases from J, with 14 bases in between. CDR3 loop: CASSLSAAGLNEQFF. CDR3 DNA sequence: TGTGCCAGCAGTTTATCCGCCGCGGGCCTTAATGAGCAGTTCTTC.

The genes are TRBV20-1 and TRBJ2-1, with no clear D. Germline-derived CDR1 and CDR2 are DFQATT and SNEGSKA (reference sequence). The CDR3 covers 11 residues. Trimming stripped 3 bases from V and 7 bases from J, with 7 bases between. This CDR3 is CSASHQNEQFF. In DNA form, the CDR3 reads TGCAGTGCTAGTCATCAGAATGAGCAGTTCTTC.

This chain connects TRBV30 to TRBJ2-5, with TRBD1 as a possible D gene (5 bases). V gave up 6 bases and J gave up 4 bases, with 12 bases separating them. CDR3 size: 12 residues. Germline-derived CDR1 and CDR2 are GTSNPN and SVGIG (reference sequence). The CDR3 nucleotides read TGTGCCTGTAGGGGATCCGGAGAGACCCAGTACTTC. It is translated as CACRGSGETQYF.

V gene TRBV4-3 combines with J gene TRBJ2-5; D might be TRBD1 (5 bases). Trimming removed 2 bases at V and 5 bases at J, with 12 bases between. This CDR3 contains 14 residues. Looked up from germline, CDR1 is LGHNA and CDR2 is YSLEER. The CDR3 sequence is CASSQNQGPETQYF. As DNA, the CDR3 is TGCGCCAGCAGCCAAAATCAGGGTCCTGAGACCCAGTACTTC.

The chain combines TRBV13 with TRBJ2-1; 15 bases are a match to TRBD2. V shed 4 bases, J shed 1 base, and the junction held 8 bases outside the gene matches. This CDR3 has 19 amino acids. CDR1 PRHDT and CDR2 FYEKMQ come from the germline V gene (reference sequence). CDR3 sequence: CASSWGLAGGHGSYNEQFF. CDR3 bases: TGTGCCAGCAGCTGGGGACTAGCGGGGGGCCACGGGTCCTACAATGAGCAGTTCTTC.

The chain has TRBV4-1 and TRBJ2-3; D possibly corresponds to TRBD2 (6 bases). The length of the CDR3 is 15 residues. CDR1 and CDR2 from the germline V gene are MGHRA and YSYEKL. V was pared by 1 base and J by 2 bases, with 10 bases between. Written as DNA, the CDR3 is TGCGCCAGCAGCCAAGTAACGGGGGTCACAGATACGCAGTATTTT. It yields the protein CASSQVTGVTDTQYF.

This chain joins TRBV28 and TRBJ2-1; 9 bases align to TRBD2. Unmatched junction bases numbered 17, after V lost 8 bases and J lost 6 bases. Germline-derived CDR1 and CDR2 are MDHEN and SYDVKM. The CDR3 contains 17 residues. The CDR3 bases are TGTGCCAGCGGGCCCGGGACTAGCCTTATAGGTATCAATGAGCAGTTCTTC. Translation gives CASGPGTSLIGINEQFF.

V and J are TRBV7-2 and TRBJ2-7; TRBD1 aligns across 7 bases. The CDR3 runs to 14 residues. CDR1 and CDR2 from the germline V gene are SGHTA and FQGNSA. With V trimmed by 3 bases and J by 1 base, 3 bases remained unmatched. This CDR3 reads CASSLTGSSYEQYF. The CDR3 DNA reads as TGTGCCAGCAGCTTGACAGGGTCATCCTACGAGCAGTACTTC.

The V and J genes are TRBV5-1 and TRBJ1-1; D is undetermined. Trimming removed 0 bases from V and 1 base from J, with 10 bases in between. Germline CDR1 SGHRS, CDR2 YFSETQ. This CDR3 is 15 amino acids long. CDR3: CASSLANTPNTEAFF. CDR3 DNA sequence: TGCGCCAGCAGCTTGGCCAACACACCGAACACTGAAGCTTTCTTT. The whole variable domain, filled in from reference TRBV5-1 and TRBJ1-1, reads KAGVTQTPRYLIKTRGQQVTLSCSPISGHRSVSWYQQTPGQGLQFLFEYFSETQRNKGNFPGRFSGRQFSNSRSEMNVSTLELGDSALYLCASSLANTPNTEAFFGQGTRLTVV.

CDR3 loop: CASSYSEFMNTEAFF. CDR3 nucleotides: TGTGCCAGCAGTTACTCCGAGTTCATGAACACTGAAGCTTTCTTT. The chain couples TRBV6-5 to TRBJ1-1; D gene uncertain. This CDR3 spans 15 amino acids. V lost 0 bases and J 0 bases, leaving 8 bases between the germline ends. The V gene's germline CDR1 is MNHEY and CDR2 SVGAGI.

The V and J genes are TRBV6-1 and TRBJ2-2; D is uncertain. With 10 bases removed from V and 1 base from J, the gap between germline ends came to 10 bases. Germline CDR1 MNHNS, CDR2 SASEGT. The CDR3 is 13 residues long. The CDR3 loop is CATRRQNTGELFF. The CDR3 nucleotides read TGTGCCACCAGAAGACAGAACACCGGGGAGCTGTTTTTT.

The chain links TRBV10-3 to TRBJ1-2; D is possibly TRBD1 (5 bases). This CDR3 is 16 amino acids long. Germline V lookup: CDR1 ENHRY, CDR2 SYGVKD. With 2 bases removed from V and 0 bases from J, the gap between germline ends came to 13 bases. The CDR3 DNA reads as TGTGCCATCAGTGAGGTCGAGTACAGGTCTAACTATGGCTACACCTTC. Translating gives CAISEVEYRSNYGYTF.

The chain links TRBV20-1 to TRBJ2-3, with TRBD1 as a possible D gene (5 bases). Trimming removed 6 bases from V and 1 base from J, with 5 bases in between. The CDR3 length is 11 residues. CDR1 is DFQATT, CDR2 SNEGSKA, per germline (reference sequence). Written as DNA, the CDR3 is TGCAGTGCGGGGCGCACAGATACGCAGTATTTT. It codes for CSAGRTDTQYF.

This chain connects TRBV7-2 to TRBJ1-5; 10 bases line up with TRBD1. With 5 bases clipped from V and 6 bases from J, the junction kept 4 bases outside the gene matches. Per germline, CDR1 SGHTA and CDR2 FQGNSA. This CDR3 contains 14 residues. The CDR3 protein is CASSLGTGVQPQHF. CDR3 DNA sequence: TGTGCCAGCAGCCTCGGGACAGGGGTTCAGCCCCAGCATTTT. The entire variable domain, with the rest obtained from reference TRBV7-2 and TRBJ1-5, is as follows: GAGVSQSPSNKVTEKGKDVELRCDPISGHTALYWYRQSLGQGLEFLIYFQGNSAPDKSGLPSDRFSAERTGGSVSTLTIQRTQQEDSAVYLCASSLGTGVQPQHFGDGTRLSIL.

The rearrangement joins TRBV7-2 to TRBJ1-2; D may be TRBD1 (5 bases). Per germline, CDR1 SGHTA and CDR2 FQGNSA. The CDR3 is 15 residues long. Trimming stripped 0 bases from V and 8 bases from J, with 16 bases between. CDR3 coding DNA: TGTGCCAGCAGCTTAGCGCGGACCGGGGGTGAGGGCTACACCTTC. It specifies CASSLARTGGEGYTF.

The chain carries TRBV27 and TRBJ2-2; 8 bases match TRBD2. This CDR3 is 20 amino acids long. V gave up 3 bases and J gave up 4 bases; unmatched junction bases: 19. CDR1 MNHEY and CDR2 SMNVEV come from the germline V gene (reference sequence). The CDR3 region has the DNA TGTGCCAGCAGTTTTCCCAACCGGGGACTAGTCCCACCCCTCACCGGGGAGCTGTTTTTT. Its protein is CASSFPNRGLVPPLTGELFF.

V and J are TRBV7-9 and TRBJ1-2; the match to TRBD1 covers 10 bases. The CDR3 totals 12 residues. Germline CDR1 and CDR2: SEHNR and FQNEAQ (reference sequence). V trimming: 9 bases; J trimming: 3 bases; junction bases outside the gene matches: 1. The CDR3 region is CASGTGDYGYTF. The DNA of the CDR3 is TGTGCCAGTGGGACAGGGGACTATGGCTACACCTTC. The entire variable domain, with the rest obtained from reference TRBV7-9 and TRBJ1-2, is as follows: DTGVSQNPRHKITKRGQNVTFRCDPISEHNRLYWYRQTLGQGPEFLTYFQNEAQLEKSRLLSDRFSAERPKGSFSTLEIQRTEQGDSAMYLCASGTGDYGYTFGSGTRLTVV.